These 24 T cell receptor beta chains were all obtained from the same sample, sequenced in a study of shared clonotypes between healthy human individuals. Data came from immunoSEQ multiplex PCR; TCRdb stores just in-frame clones and leaves some out. The sample contains 2 million or so clones, roughly 95% of which appear only once. CD45RO-negative, CCR7-selected cells formed the naive CD8 fraction, which excluded terminally differentiated effector memory CD45RA+ cells. The source material was naive CD8+ T cells sorted from blood. Source of these receptors: a man younger than 35 in good health.

V usage is TRBV11-2 and J usage is TRBJ1-3; D ambiguous. Germline V gene sequence: CDR1 SGHAT, CDR2 FQNNGV. The CDR3 contains 14 residues. V lost 5 bases and J 0 bases, leaving 8 bases between the germline ends. The DNA for the CDR3 is TGTGCCAGCAGCCGCAAGATCTCTGGAAACACCATATATTTT. Translation gives CASSRKISGNTIYF.

V usage is TRBV28 and J usage is TRBJ1-2, with 7 nucleotides matching TRBD1. This CDR3 has 16 amino acids. Per germline, CDR1 MDHEN and CDR2 SYDVKM. V lost 5 bases, J lost 1 base, and 10 bases stayed unmatched. In DNA, the CDR3 is TGTGCCAGCAGTACGGCCGGGACAGACTTTAACTATGGCTACACCTTC. Protein: CASSTAGTDFNYGYTF.

The chain is built from TRBV12-5 and TRBJ2-3; the D is unclear. Germline V gives CDR1 LGHNT, CDR2 FRNRAP. V dropped 0 bases and J dropped 5 bases, with 6 bases sitting between them. The CDR3 sequence is 13 residues long. The CDR3 spells CASGLVLIDTQYF. CDR3 in DNA: TGTGCTAGTGGTTTGGTCCTGATAGATACGCAGTATTTT. The complete variable domain, with remaining parts taken from reference TRBV12-5 and TRBJ2-3, reads DARVTQTPRHKVTEMGQEVTMRCQPILGHNTVFWYRQTMMQGLELLAYFRNRAPLDDSGMPKDRFSAEMPDATLATLKIQPSEPRDSAVYFCASGLVLIDTQYFGPGTRLTVL.

This clone has only one observation. The V and J genes are TRBV7-9 and TRBJ1-6; 9 nucleotides line up with TRBD1. V dropped 6 bases and J dropped 5; count of bases not matched to a gene: 5. The V gene's germline CDR1 is SEHNR and CDR2 FQNEAQ (reference sequence). This CDR3 is built from 15 residues. In DNA, the CDR3 is TGTGCCAGCAGTTGGGGGGACAGGGATAATTCACCCCTCCACTTT. It specifies CASSWGDRDNSPLHF.

This clone was counted a single time. Different DNA sequences within this sample yield the same CDR3. The genes are TRBV21-1 and TRBJ2-7; TRBD2, as called in the table, went unchecked against the DNA. TRBV21-1 is assigned pseudogene status. CDR3 length: 11 amino acids. For the CDR3, the DNA is TGTGCCAGCAGCCTACCCTACGAGCAGTACTTC. Its protein is CASSLPYEQYF.

The rearrangement links TRBV7-9 to TRBJ2-7; D possibly corresponds to TRBD1 (5 bases). V dropped 4 bases and J dropped 5 bases, with 12 bases sitting between them. Germline CDR1 is SEHNR and CDR2 is FQNEAQ (reference sequence). This CDR3 region has 13 residues. CDR3 loop: CASSSRGDHEQYF. In DNA form, the CDR3 reads TGTGCCAGCAGCTCTAGGGGTGACCACGAGCAGTACTTC.

As for this clone: The same CDR3 arises from other DNA sequences in this sample as well. The chain joins TRBV9 to TRBJ1-2, with a possible D match to TRBD1 (5 bases). In germline, CDR1 is SGDLS, CDR2 YYNGEE. V shed 0 bases and J shed 1 base, with 7 bases lying between them. The CDR3 has 14 amino acids. The CDR3 DNA reads as TGTGCCAGCAGCGTAGGGGGGGATAACTATGGCTACACCTTC. Translation: CASSVGGDNYGYTF.

The V gene is TRBV5-1, the J gene TRBJ2-7; D not certain. The CDR3 is 15 residues long. V was clipped by 0 bases and J by 5 bases, with 15 bases between them. In germline, CDR1 is SGHRS, CDR2 YFSETQ. The CDR3 loop is CASSLATTLNDEQYF. CDR3 DNA: TGCGCCAGCAGCTTGGCGACCACCCTCAACGACGAGCAGTACTTC.

The J gene is TRBJ2-7, the V gene TRBV29-1, with unresolved D. The CDR3 runs 13 residues. Germline V gives CDR1 SQVTM, CDR2 ANQGSEA. The V and J ends lost 7 bases and 4 bases respectively, with 17 bases between them. The CDR3, as DNA: TGCAGCGCTGGGCCAGGAGCTTTTTACGAGCAGTACTTC. Its protein is CSAGPGAFYEQYF.

The chain employs TRBV30 and TRBJ1-2, with D hard to call. Trimming removed 3 bases from V and 6 bases from J, with 17 bases in between. Germline V gene lookup returns CDR1 GTSNPN and CDR2 SVGIG (reference sequence). The CDR3 covers 14 residues. This CDR3 is CAWSGISSRDGYTF. The CDR3 nucleotides are TGTGCCTGGAGCGGAATTAGTTCCCGGGATGGCTACACCTTC.

The chain couples TRBV5-6 to TRBJ2-7; D is ambiguous. The germline gives CDR1 SGHDT, CDR2 YYEEEE. The ends were cut back, 2 bases at V and 2 bases at J, with 8 bases in the middle. The CDR3 is made up of 13 amino acids. CDR3 in amino acids: CASSFHLTYEQYF. The DNA of the CDR3 is TGTGCCAGCAGCTTTCATCTTACCTACGAGCAGTACTTC.

The chain uses TRBV19 and TRBJ2-4; D perhaps matches TRBD1 (5 bases). Germline V gene sequence: CDR1 LNHDA, CDR2 SQIVND (reference sequence). The CDR3 runs to 18 residues. Trimming removed 1 base at V and 6 bases at J, with 22 bases between. For the CDR3, the DNA is TGTGCCAGTAGTATAGTTGGCTCCTACACAGGTTCTTTAAACATTCAGTACTTC. The encoded protein is CASSIVGSYTGSLNIQYF. Supplemented by reference TRBV19 and TRBJ2-4, the full variable domain reads DGGITQSPKYLFRKEGQNVTLSCEQNLNHDAMYWYRQDPGQGLRLIYYSQIVNDFQKGDIAEGYSVSREKKESFPLTVTSAQKNPTAFYLCASSIVGSYTGSLNIQYFGAGTRLSVL.

CDR3 protein: CASSAETSISREQFF. CDR3 DNA sequence: TGTGCCAGCAGTGCGGAGACTAGCATCTCAAGGGAGCAGTTCTTC. The chain employs TRBV6-1 and TRBJ2-1; 7 nucleotides align to TRBD2. Germline CDR1 reads MNHNS; CDR2 reads SASEGT. V shed 4 bases and J 10 bases; nucleotides not matched to a gene: 13. CDR3 length equals 15 residues.

About this clone itself: The junction departs from germline at one end; a sequencing error may be responsible. This sequence joins TRBV28 and TRBJ2-5; 9 positions agree with TRBD1. Germline values: CDR1 MDHEN, CDR2 SYDVKM. The CDR3 is 14 residues long. As DNA, the CDR3 is TGTGCCAGCAGTCCCGGACAGGGGTGGGAGACCAAGTACTTC. Amino acids: CASSPGQGWETKYF.

The rearrangement uses TRBV28 and TRBJ2-7, with TRBD1 matching over 7 bases. V lost 7 bases, J lost 2 bases, and 5 bases stayed unmatched. The CDR3 length is 13 residues. The germline CDR1 and CDR2 sequences are MDHEN and SYDVKM. This chain's CDR3 is CASISGGAYEQYF. The CDR3 nucleotides read TGTGCCAGCATATCAGGGGGTGCCTACGAGCAGTACTTC.

CDR3 sequence (DNA): TGTGCCATCAGTGTCGTTGGGACTAGCGGGACCTCCTACGAGCAGTACTTC. It specifies CAISVVGTSGTSYEQYF. This rearrangement joins TRBV10-3 to TRBJ2-7, with 13 positions matching TRBD2. The CDR3 contains 17 residues. V lost 4 bases and J lost 0; bases outside the gene matches: 6. Germline values: CDR1 ENHRY, CDR2 SYGVKD.

CDR3 sequence (DNA): TGTGCCAGCAGCTTAGGCCCCCGCAGAGCCTCTAACTATAATTCACCCCTCCACTTT. Translated, it gives CASSLGPRRASNYNSPLHF. The rearrangement uses TRBV5-6 and TRBJ1-6; no reliable D call. The CDR3 has 19 amino acids. V lost 2 bases and J lost 3, with 21 bases in between. Germline values: CDR1 SGHDT, CDR2 YYEEEE.

The chain has TRBV27 and TRBJ2-3; possibly TRBD1 for D (5 bases). Per germline, CDR1 MNHEY and CDR2 SMNVEV (reference sequence). V lost 2 bases and J lost 0, with 12 bases in between. The CDR3 length is 16 residues. CDR3 bases: TGTGCCAGCAGTTTAAACCAGGGTCTTAGCACAGATACGCAGTATTTT. Translation: CASSLNQGLSTDTQYF.

The chain is built from TRBV5-6 and TRBJ2-7; possible D gene TRBD1, 5 bases. This CDR3 has 12 amino acids. Per the germline V gene, CDR1 is SGHDT and CDR2 is YYEEEE. Trimming stripped 3 bases from V and 4 bases from J, with 8 bases between. This chain's CDR3 is CASSWQGYEQYF. DNA of the CDR3: TGTGCCAGCAGCTGGCAGGGATACGAGCAGTACTTC.

The J gene is TRBJ1-1, the V gene TRBV28, with D unclear. This CDR3 spans 13 amino acids. Germline V gene sequence: CDR1 MDHEN, CDR2 SYDVKM. V lost 6 bases to trimming and J lost 11 bases, with 19 bases between them. CDR3 DNA sequence: TGTGCCAGCAGCCCTTATCCCCCGCAAGGCGCTTTCTTT. Protein product: CASSPYPPQGAFF.

V and J are TRBV27 and TRBJ2-7; weak D call: TRBD2 (5 bases). V was shortened by 5 bases and J by 1 base, with 18 bases between the two germline ends. CDR3 size: 16 residues. Per germline, CDR1 MNHEY and CDR2 SMNVEV (reference sequence). As DNA, the CDR3 is TGTGCCAGCAGTCCATCAGTCGGGATTTTATCCTACGAGCAGTACTTC. As protein: CASSPSVGILSYEQYF.

The chain combines TRBV28 with TRBJ2-7; 9 positions agree with TRBD1. The CDR3 consists of 14 residues. In germline, CDR1 is MDHEN, CDR2 SYDVKM. J lost 6 bases, V lost 5 bases, and 8 bases had no gene match. CDR3 nucleotide sequence: TGTGCCAGCAGTCCCCGGGACAGGGTCTTCGAGCAGTACTTC. It translates to CASSPRDRVFEQYF.

The V and J genes are TRBV6-5 and TRBJ2-5; D gene uncertain. The V gene lost 0 bases and the J gene lost 5 bases, with 7 bases spanning the gap. CDR3 length equals 13 residues. From germline, CDR1 is MNHEY and CDR2 SVGAGI. For the CDR3, the DNA is TGTGCCAGCAGTTACTCTATGGTTGAGACCCAGTACTTC. It yields the protein CASSYSMVETQYF.

The J gene is TRBJ2-3, the V gene TRBV9, with D possibly matching TRBD2 (5 bases). There are 13 residues in the CDR3. CDR1 and CDR2 (germline): SGDLS, YYNGEE. The ends were cut back, 4 bases at V and 2 bases at J, with 8 bases in the middle. CDR3 sequence: CASSLALTDTQYF. The CDR3 region has the DNA TGTGCCAGCAGCCTAGCCCTCACAGATACGCAGTATTTT.